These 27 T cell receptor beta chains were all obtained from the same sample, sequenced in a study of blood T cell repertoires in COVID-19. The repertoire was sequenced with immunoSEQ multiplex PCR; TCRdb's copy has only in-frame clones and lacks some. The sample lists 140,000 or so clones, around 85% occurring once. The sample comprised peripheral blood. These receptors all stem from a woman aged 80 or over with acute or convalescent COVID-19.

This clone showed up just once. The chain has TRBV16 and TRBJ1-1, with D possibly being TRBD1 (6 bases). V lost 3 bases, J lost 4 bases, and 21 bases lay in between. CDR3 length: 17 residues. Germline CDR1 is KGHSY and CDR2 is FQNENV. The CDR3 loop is CASSHNLGGGTGTEAFF. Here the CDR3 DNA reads TGTGCCAGCAGCCACAACCTCGGGGGGGGCACGGGCACTGAAGCTTTCTTT.

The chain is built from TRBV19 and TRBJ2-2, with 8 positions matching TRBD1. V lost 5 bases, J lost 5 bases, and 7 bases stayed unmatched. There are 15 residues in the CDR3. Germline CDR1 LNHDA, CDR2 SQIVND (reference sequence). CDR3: CASSPDRARTGELFF. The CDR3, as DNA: TGTGCCAGTAGTCCGGACAGGGCTAGGACCGGGGAGCTGTTTTTT.

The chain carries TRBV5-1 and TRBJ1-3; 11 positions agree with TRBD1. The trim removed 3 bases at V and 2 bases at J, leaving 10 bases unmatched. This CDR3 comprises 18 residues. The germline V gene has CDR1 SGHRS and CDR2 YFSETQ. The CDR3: CASSSIPGGQGAGNTIYF. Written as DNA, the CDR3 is TGCGCCAGCAGCTCCATCCCTGGGGGACAGGGGGCTGGAAACACCATATATTTT.

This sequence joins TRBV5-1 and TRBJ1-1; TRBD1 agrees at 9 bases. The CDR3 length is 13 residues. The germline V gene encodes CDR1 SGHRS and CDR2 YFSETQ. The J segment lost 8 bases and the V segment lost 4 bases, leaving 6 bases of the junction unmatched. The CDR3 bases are TGCGCCAGCAGCACGGGACAGGGAAGGGAAGCTTTCTTT. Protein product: CASSTGQGREAFF.

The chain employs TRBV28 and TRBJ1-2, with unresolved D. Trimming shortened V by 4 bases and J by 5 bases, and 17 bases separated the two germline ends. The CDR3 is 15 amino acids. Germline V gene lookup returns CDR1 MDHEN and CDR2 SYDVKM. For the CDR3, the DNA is TGTGCCAGCAGTTCTTTAGTACCCCTTAGTTATGGCTACACCTTC. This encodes CASSSLVPLSYGYTF.

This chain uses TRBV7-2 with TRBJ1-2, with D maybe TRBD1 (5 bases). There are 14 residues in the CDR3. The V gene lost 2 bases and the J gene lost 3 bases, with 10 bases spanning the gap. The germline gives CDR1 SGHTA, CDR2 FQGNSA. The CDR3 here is CASSLRSRDYGYTF. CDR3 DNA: TGTGCCAGCAGCTTAAGAAGCAGGGACTATGGCTACACCTTC.

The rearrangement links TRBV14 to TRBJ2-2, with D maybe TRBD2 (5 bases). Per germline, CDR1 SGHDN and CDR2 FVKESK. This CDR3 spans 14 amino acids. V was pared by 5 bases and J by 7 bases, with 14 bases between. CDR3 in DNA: TGTGCCAGCAGCGCCCGACGGGGAATCGGGGAGCTGTTTTTT. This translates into CASSARRGIGELFF.

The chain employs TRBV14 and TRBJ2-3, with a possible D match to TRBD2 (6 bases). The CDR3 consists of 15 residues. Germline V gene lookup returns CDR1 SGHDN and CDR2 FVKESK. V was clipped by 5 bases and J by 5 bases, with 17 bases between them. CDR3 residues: CASSTGLKLRDTQYF. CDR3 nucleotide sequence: TGTGCCAGCAGCACGGGACTCAAATTGAGAGATACGCAGTATTTT.

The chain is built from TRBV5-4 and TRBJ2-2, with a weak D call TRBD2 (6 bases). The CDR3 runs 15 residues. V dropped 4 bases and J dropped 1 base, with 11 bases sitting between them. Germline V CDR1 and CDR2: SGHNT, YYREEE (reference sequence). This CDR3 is CASSPGGKNTGELFF. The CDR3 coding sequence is TGTGCCAGCAGCCCAGGAGGGAAGAACACCGGGGAGCTGTTTTTT. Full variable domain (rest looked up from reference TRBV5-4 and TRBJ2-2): ETGVTQSPTHLIKTRGQQVTLRCSSQSGHNTVSWYQQALGQGPQFIFQYYREEENGRGNFPPRFSGLQFPNYSSELNVNALELDDSALYLCASSPGGKNTGELFFGEGSRLTVL.

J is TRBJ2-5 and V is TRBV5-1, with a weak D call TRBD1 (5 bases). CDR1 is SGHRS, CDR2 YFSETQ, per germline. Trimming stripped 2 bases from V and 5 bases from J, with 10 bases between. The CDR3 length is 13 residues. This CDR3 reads CASSFQGTETQYF. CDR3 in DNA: TGCGCCAGCAGCTTTCAGGGAACGGAGACCCAGTACTTC.

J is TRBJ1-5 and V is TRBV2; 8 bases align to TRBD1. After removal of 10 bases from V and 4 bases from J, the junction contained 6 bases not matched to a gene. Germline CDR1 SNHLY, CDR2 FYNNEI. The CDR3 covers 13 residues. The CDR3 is CATGRQGNQPQHF. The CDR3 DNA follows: TGTGCCACCGGGAGACAGGGGAATCAGCCCCAGCATTTT.

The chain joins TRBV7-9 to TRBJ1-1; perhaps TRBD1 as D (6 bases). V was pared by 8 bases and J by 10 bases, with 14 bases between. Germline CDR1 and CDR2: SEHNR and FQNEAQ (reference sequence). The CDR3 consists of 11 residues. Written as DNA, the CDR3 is TGTGCCAGCTCTGACAGGTACGGAGCTTTCTTT. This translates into CASSDRYGAFF. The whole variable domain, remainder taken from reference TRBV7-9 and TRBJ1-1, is DTGVSQNPRHKITKRGQNVTFRCDPISEHNRLYWYRQTLGQGPEFLTYFQNEAQLEKSRLLSDRFSAERPKGSFSTLEIQRTEQGDSAMYLCASSDRYGAFFGQGTRLTVV.

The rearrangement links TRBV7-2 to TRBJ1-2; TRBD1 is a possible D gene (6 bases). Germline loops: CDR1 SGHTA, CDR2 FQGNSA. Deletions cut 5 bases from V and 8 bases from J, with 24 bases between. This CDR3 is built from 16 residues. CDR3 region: CASSPGGAMAPRGYTF. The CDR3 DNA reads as TGTGCCAGCAGCCCGGGGGGGGCGATGGCTCCGCGGGGCTACACCTTC.

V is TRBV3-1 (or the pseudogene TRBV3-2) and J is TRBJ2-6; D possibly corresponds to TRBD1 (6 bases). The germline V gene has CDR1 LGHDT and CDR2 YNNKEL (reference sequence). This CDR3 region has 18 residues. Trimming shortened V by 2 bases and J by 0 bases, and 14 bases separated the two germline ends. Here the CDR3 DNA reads TGTGCCAGCAGCCAATCGGACAGAGCCAGCTCTGGGGCCAACGTCCTGACTTTC. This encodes CASSQSDRASSGANVLTF.

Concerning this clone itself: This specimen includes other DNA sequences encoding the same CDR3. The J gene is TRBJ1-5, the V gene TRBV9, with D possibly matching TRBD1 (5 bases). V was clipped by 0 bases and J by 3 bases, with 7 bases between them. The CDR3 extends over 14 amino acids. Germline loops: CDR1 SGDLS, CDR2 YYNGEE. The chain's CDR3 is CASSVAGDNQPQHF. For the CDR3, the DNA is TGTGCCAGCAGCGTAGCGGGGGACAATCAGCCCCAGCATTTT.

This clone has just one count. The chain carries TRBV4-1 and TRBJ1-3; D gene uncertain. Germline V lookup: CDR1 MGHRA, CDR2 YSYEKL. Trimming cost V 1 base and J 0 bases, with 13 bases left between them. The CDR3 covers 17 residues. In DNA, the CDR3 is TGCGCCAGCAGCCAAGTTGAGGGCCCGAGCTCTGGAAACACCATATATTTT. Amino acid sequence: CASSQVEGPSSGNTIYF.

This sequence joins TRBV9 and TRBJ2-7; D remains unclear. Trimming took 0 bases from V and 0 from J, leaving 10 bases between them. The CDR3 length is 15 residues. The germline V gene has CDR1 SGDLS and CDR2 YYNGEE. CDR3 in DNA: TGTGCCAGCAGCGTAGGGGTCGGGTTCTCCTACGAGCAGTACTTC. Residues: CASSVGVGFSYEQYF.

The DNA for the CDR3 is TGCGCCAGCAGCCCAAACAGGGACGCTGAAGCTTTCTTT. It yields the protein CASSPNRDAEAFF. The rearrangement uses TRBV5-1 and TRBJ1-1; weak D call: TRBD1 (6 bases). The CDR3 covers 13 residues. The V gene's germline CDR1 is SGHRS and CDR2 YFSETQ. Trimming shortened V by 4 bases and J by 6 bases, and 13 bases separated the two germline ends. The full variable domain, with the rest looked up from reference TRBV5-1 and TRBJ1-1, is KAGVTQTPRYLIKTRGQQVTLSCSPISGHRSVSWYQQTPGQGLQFLFEYFSETQRNKGNFPGRFSGRQFSNSRSEMNVSTLELGDSALYLCASSPNRDAEAFFGQGTRLTVV.

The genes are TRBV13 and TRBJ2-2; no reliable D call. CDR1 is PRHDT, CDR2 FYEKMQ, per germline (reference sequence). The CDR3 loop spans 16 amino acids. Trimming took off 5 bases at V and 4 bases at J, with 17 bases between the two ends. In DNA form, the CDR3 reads TGTGCCAGCAGCCCCAAGCGCCTAAGAGGCACCGGGGAGCTGTTTTTT. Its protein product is CASSPKRLRGTGELFF.

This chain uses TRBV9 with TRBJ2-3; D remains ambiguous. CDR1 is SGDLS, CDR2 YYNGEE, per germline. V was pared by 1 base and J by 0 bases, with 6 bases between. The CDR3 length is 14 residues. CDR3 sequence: CASSVLPSTDTQYF. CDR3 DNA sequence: TGTGCCAGCAGCGTACTACCTAGCACAGATACGCAGTATTTT.

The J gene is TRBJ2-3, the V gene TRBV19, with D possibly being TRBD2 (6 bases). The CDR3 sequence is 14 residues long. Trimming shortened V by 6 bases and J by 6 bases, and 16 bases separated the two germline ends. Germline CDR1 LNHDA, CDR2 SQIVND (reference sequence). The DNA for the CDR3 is TGTGCCAGTAGAAAGAGGGGAGGTGAGGATACGCAGTATTTT. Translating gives CASRKRGGEDTQYF.

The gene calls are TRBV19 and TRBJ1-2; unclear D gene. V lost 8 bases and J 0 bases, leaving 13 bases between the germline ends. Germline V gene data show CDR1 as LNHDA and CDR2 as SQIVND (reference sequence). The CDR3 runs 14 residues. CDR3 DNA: TGTGCCAGTGGGGAGGGTACCTCTAACTATGGCTACACCTTC. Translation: CASGEGTSNYGYTF.

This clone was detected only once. DNA of the CDR3: TGTGCCAGTAGGACGCTAGCGGGGGGGCCAACAGATACGCAGTATTTT. Translation: CASRTLAGGPTDTQYF. The chain is built from TRBV19 and TRBJ2-3; TRBD2 agrees at 12 bases. Trimming removed 6 bases from V and 3 bases from J; junction bases left unmatched: 7. The CDR3 length is 16 residues. CDR1 and CDR2 from the germline V gene are LNHDA and SQIVND (reference sequence).

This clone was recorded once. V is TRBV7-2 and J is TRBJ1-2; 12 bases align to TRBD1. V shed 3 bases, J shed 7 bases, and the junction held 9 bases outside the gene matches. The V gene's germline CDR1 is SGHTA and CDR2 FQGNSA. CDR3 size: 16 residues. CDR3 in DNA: TGTGCCAGCAGCTTGGGACAGGGGGCGGGTAATGCTGGCTACACCTTC. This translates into CASSLGQGAGNAGYTF.

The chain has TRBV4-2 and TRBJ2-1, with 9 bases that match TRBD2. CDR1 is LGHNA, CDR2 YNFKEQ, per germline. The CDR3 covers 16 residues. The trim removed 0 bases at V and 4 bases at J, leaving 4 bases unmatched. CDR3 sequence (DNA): TGTGCCAGCAGCCAAGATCTGGCGGGGGGGTACAATGAGCAGTTCTTC. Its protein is CASSQDLAGGYNEQFF.

CDR3 sequence (DNA): TGTGCCAGCAGCTTAAGGCGGAGGGGGCGGTGGACTGAAGCTTTCTTT. Translated: CASSLRRRGRWTEAFF. This chain connects TRBV11-2 to TRBJ1-1; TRBD1 aligns across 7 bases. Germline CDR1 is SGHAT and CDR2 is FQNNGV. The CDR3 is 16 residues long. V trimming: 2 bases; J trimming: 5 bases; junction bases outside the gene matches: 11.

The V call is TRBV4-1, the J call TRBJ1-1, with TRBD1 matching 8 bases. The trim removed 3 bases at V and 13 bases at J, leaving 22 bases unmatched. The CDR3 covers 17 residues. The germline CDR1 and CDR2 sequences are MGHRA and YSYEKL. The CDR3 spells CASSQAAVVGQVRGIFF. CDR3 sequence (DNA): TGCGCCAGCAGCCAGGCAGCGGTAGTGGGACAGGTACGCGGAATTTTCTTT.